These 22 T cell receptor beta chains originate from one sample sequenced in a study of T cell responses to AZD1222 COVID-19 vaccine. Sequencing was performed with immunoSEQ multiplex PCR; in TCRdb, only in-frame clones are kept and a portion is missing. This table holds about 140,000 clones, approximately 90% found once. The source was peripheral blood, collected on day 0 of AZD1222 vaccination. Receptors originate from an adult in good health.

The chain has TRBV25-1 and TRBJ2-3; D unclear. This CDR3 is 13 amino acids long. Trimming took off 2 bases at V and 2 bases at J, with 5 bases between the two ends. CDR1 and CDR2 (germline): MGHDK, SYGVNS. CDR3 in amino acids: CASSEPPTDTQYF. In nucleotides, the CDR3 is TGTGCCAGCAGTGAACCCCCCACAGATACGCAGTATTTT.

The chain carries TRBV7-2 and TRBJ1-1; D is unclear. CDR3 size: 14 residues. V was shortened by 5 bases and J by 1 base, with 11 bases between the two germline ends. Germline-derived CDR1 and CDR2 are SGHTA and FQGNSA. CDR3 in amino acids: CASSRELGNTEAFF. DNA for the CDR3: TGTGCCAGCAGCAGGGAGTTGGGGAACACTGAAGCTTTCTTT.

This clone was recorded once. The CDR3 DNA sequence: TGCGCCAGCGCCAAACCAGGGGGCAACTATGGCTACACCTTC. Protein product: CASAKPGGNYGYTF. The rearrangement joins TRBV5-1 to TRBJ1-2; 8 positions agree with TRBD1. V dropped 7 bases and J dropped 2; count of bases not matched to a gene: 7. Germline loops: CDR1 SGHRS, CDR2 YFSETQ. This CDR3 spans 14 amino acids.

The chain uses TRBV15 and TRBJ1-4; no firm D call. This CDR3 has 12 residues. Trimming took off 1 base at V and 8 bases at J, with 5 bases between the two ends. Germline V CDR1 and CDR2: LNHNV, YYDKDF (reference sequence). CDR3 protein: CATSRVQEKLFF. Written as DNA, the CDR3 is TGTGCCACCAGCAGAGTACAGGAAAAACTGTTTTTT.

The chain links TRBV28 to TRBJ1-4; 9 positions agree with TRBD1. The CDR3 contains 14 residues. Per germline, CDR1 MDHEN and CDR2 SYDVKM. V gave up 4 bases and J gave up 6 bases; unmatched junction bases: 3. The CDR3 nucleotides read TGTGCCAGCAGTTGGGGGACAGGGCATGAAAAACTGTTTTTT. Its protein product is CASSWGTGHEKLFF.

The chain recombines TRBV28 with TRBJ1-2, with D possibly matching TRBD1 (6 bases). Germline CDR1 reads MDHEN; CDR2 reads SYDVKM. CDR3 length: 13 amino acids. V was trimmed by 5 bases and J by 2 bases, leaving 9 bases between them. CDR3: CASSLTGNYGYTF. The CDR3 nucleotides are TGTGCCAGCAGTCTAACAGGGAACTATGGCTACACCTTC.

The rearrangement joins TRBV7-9 to TRBJ1-2, with TRBD1 matching over 8 bases. V lost 4 bases, J lost 8 bases, and 6 bases stayed unmatched. The CDR3 sequence is 13 residues long. Germline values: CDR1 SEHNR, CDR2 FQNEAQ (reference sequence). CDR3 DNA: TGTGCCAGCAGCTCGGGACAGGCGGACGGCTACACCTTC. Its translation is CASSSGQADGYTF.

The chain is built from TRBV3-1 (or the pseudogene TRBV3-2) and TRBJ1-1; no definite D call. This CDR3 comprises 14 residues. The germline gives CDR1 LGHDT, CDR2 YNNKEL (reference sequence). V dropped 1 base and J dropped 0 bases, with 6 bases sitting between them. The CDR3 sequence is CASSQGYLNTEAFF. CDR3 coding DNA: TGTGCCAGCAGCCAAGGCTACCTGAACACTGAAGCTTTCTTT.

The genes are TRBV2 and TRBJ2-7, with TRBD2 identical over 7 bases. The CDR3 contains 15 residues. J gave up 7 bases and V 2 bases, and 11 bases lay outside the gene matches. CDR1 is SNHLY, CDR2 FYNNEI, per germline. CDR3 sequence: CASSEYGGRAGEQYF. The CDR3 nucleotides read TGTGCCAGCAGTGAATATGGCGGGAGAGCGGGAGAGCAGTACTTC. The whole variable domain, filled in from reference TRBV2 and TRBJ2-7, reads EPEVTQTPSHQVTQMGQEVILRCVPISNHLYFYWYRQILGQKVEFLVSFYNNEISEKSEIFDDQFSVERPDGSNFTLKIRSTKLEDSAMYFCASSEYGGRAGEQYFGPGTRLTVT.

This clone has just one count. The J gene is TRBJ1-5, the V gene TRBV5-8; no definite D call. CDR3 length: 16 amino acids. The germline V and J ends were trimmed by 0 bases and 2 bases, with 12 bases remaining between them. The germline gives CDR1 SGHTS, CDR2 YDEGEE. CDR3 sequence: CASSLVMTSGNQPQHF. The CDR3 DNA sequence: TGTGCCAGCAGCTTGGTTATGACAAGCGGCAATCAGCCCCAGCATTTT.

The CDR3 is CASSYDREKLFF. CDR3 nucleotides: TGTGCCAGCAGTTACGACCGGGAAAAACTGTTTTTT. The chain is built from TRBV6-5 and TRBJ1-4; D is uncertain. The CDR3 sequence is 12 residues long. The V gene's germline CDR1 is MNHEY and CDR2 SVGAGI. Trimming removed 2 bases from V and 8 bases from J, with 6 bases in between.

CDR3 DNA: TGCGCCAGCAGCCAAATAGGACTAGCGAGTTACAATGAGCAGTTCTTC. This translates into CASSQIGLASYNEQFF. The chain carries TRBV4-1 and TRBJ2-1; TRBD2 aligns across 9 bases. This CDR3 comprises 16 residues. V lost 2 bases and J lost 4; bases outside the gene matches: 6. CDR1 is MGHRA, CDR2 YSYEKL, per germline.

The rearrangement joins TRBV4-2 to TRBJ1-2; D not resolved. This CDR3 has 16 amino acids. Germline CDR1 reads LGHNA; CDR2 reads YNFKEQ. Trimming removed 0 bases at V and 6 bases at J, with 17 bases between. The DNA for the CDR3 is TGTGCCAGCAGCCAAGATGGAATACGGTGGGAGGATGGCTACACCTTC. This codes for CASSQDGIRWEDGYTF.

This chain joins TRBV15 and TRBJ1-3; D gene uncertain. The germline gives CDR1 LNHNV, CDR2 YYDKDF (reference sequence). V lost 1 base and J 0 bases, leaving 4 bases between the germline ends. The CDR3 extends over 14 amino acids. The CDR3 DNA is TGTGCCACCAGCAGAGTTACCTCTGGAAACACCATATATTTT. It encodes CATSRVTSGNTIYF.

The chain employs TRBV7-9 and TRBJ1-1; tentatively, D is TRBD1 (5 bases). The CDR3 contains 14 residues. V was clipped by 3 bases and J by 5 bases, with 13 bases between them. Germline CDR1 and CDR2: SEHNR and FQNEAQ (reference sequence). CDR3 nucleotides: TGTGCCAGCAGCTTGGGGCTCGAGGGAACTGAAGCTTTCTTT. Protein product: CASSLGLEGTEAFF.

The chain is built from TRBV29-1 and TRBJ2-1; 8 nucleotides align to TRBD2. The germline V gene encodes CDR1 SQVTM and CDR2 ANQGSEA. The junction had 8 bases not matched to a gene; V was cut back by 3 bases and J by 4 bases. This CDR3 spans 15 amino acids. The chain's CDR3 is CSVDAAGVLYNEQFF. DNA of the CDR3: TGCAGCGTTGACGCAGCGGGAGTCCTGTACAATGAGCAGTTCTTC.

The chain couples TRBV11-2 to TRBJ2-2, with TRBD2 as a possible D gene (5 bases). Between the trimmed V and J ends, which lost 3 bases and 4 bases, there was a span of 12 bases. CDR1 SGHAT and CDR2 FQNNGV come from the germline V gene. CDR3 length: 15 residues. The CDR3 region is CASSFRTPGTGELFF. The CDR3 DNA reads as TGTGCCAGCAGCTTCAGGACTCCCGGCACCGGGGAGCTGTTTTTT.

V usage is TRBV5-1 and J usage is TRBJ2-5, with D uncertain. The CDR3 extends over 11 amino acids. The ends were cut back, 0 bases at V and 3 bases at J, with 0 bases in the middle. The germline V gene encodes CDR1 SGHRS and CDR2 YFSETQ. The CDR3 sequence: CASSLEETQYF. DNA of the CDR3: TGCGCCAGCAGCTTGGAAGAGACCCAGTACTTC.

CDR3 protein: CATSRDKATTDTQYF. DNA of the CDR3: TGTGCCACCAGCAGAGATAAGGCTACAACAGATACGCAGTATTTT. V is TRBV15 and J is TRBJ2-3; no clear D. From germline, CDR1 is LNHNV and CDR2 YYDKDF (reference sequence). Deletions cut 0 bases from V and 3 bases from J, with 10 bases between. The CDR3 contains 15 residues.

V and J are TRBV12-3 or TRBV12-4 and TRBJ2-5, with a tentative D call TRBD1 (6 bases). There are 13 residues in the CDR3. Trimming left V 8 bases short and J 0 bases short, with 10 bases between. CDR3 region: CASRDINQETQYF. The CDR3 nucleotides are TGTGCCAGCCGGGACATAAACCAAGAGACCCAGTACTTC.

The chain links TRBV5-5 to TRBJ1-2; tentatively, D is TRBD1 (5 bases). Trimming left V 4 bases short and J 6 bases short, with 16 bases between. This CDR3 comprises 14 residues. Germline-derived CDR1 and CDR2 are SGHKS and YYEKEE (reference sequence). Here the CDR3 reads CASSIDSIPNGYTF. The CDR3, as DNA: TGTGCCAGCAGCATTGACAGTATCCCCAATGGCTACACCTTC.

This rearrangement joins TRBV6-2 or TRBV6-3 to TRBJ2-5; possibly TRBD1 for D (6 bases). Trimming shortened V by 4 bases and J by 2 bases, and 14 bases separated the two germline ends. In germline, CDR1 is MNHEY, CDR2 SVGEGT. This CDR3 region has 15 residues. CDR3 amino acids: CASSLRMTGQETQYF. Written as DNA, the CDR3 is TGTGCCAGCAGTTTACGGATGACAGGTCAAGAGACCCAGTACTTC.